Each of the 14 T cell receptor beta chains below was sequenced from the same sample in a study of blood T cell repertoires in COVID-19 (TCRdb year 2020). Library preparation employed the immunoSEQ multiplex PCR assay. Entries here come from immuneACCESS through TCRdb and include only in-frame sequences with V and J called. Some clones fail to appear in such tables; in the studies checked, an unresolved V gene covers under half of the shortfall, and the cause of the remainder is unknown. A total of roughly 160,000 clones appear in this sample, roughly 89% of them only once. The ten largest account for about 9.3% of the sample. The specimen sequenced was peripheral blood. Receptors originate from a woman aged 70 to 79 with COVID-19, enrolled during active disease.

The CDR3 sequence is CASSPDRTGQPQHF. The DNA for the CDR3 is TGTGCCAGCTCACCGGACAGAACGGGTCAGCCCCAGCATTTT. The V and J genes are TRBV18 and TRBJ1-5; D may be TRBD1 (6 bases). This CDR3 contains 14 residues. Germline V lookup: CDR1 KGHSH, CDR2 LQKENI. V was clipped by 3 bases and J by 6 bases, with 12 bases between them.

The chain links TRBV19 to TRBJ2-7; D may be TRBD1 (6 bases). The CDR3 has 14 residues. The V and J ends lost 5 bases and 0 bases respectively, with 11 bases between them. Germline V gene sequence: CDR1 LNHDA, CDR2 SQIVND (reference sequence). The CDR3 bases are TGTGCCAGTAGTTCCTGGGGGCCCTCCTACGAGCAGTACTTC. Translated, it gives CASSSWGPSYEQYF.

This chain connects TRBV28 to TRBJ1-2; the D is unclear. The CDR3 is 14 amino acids. The germline V gene has CDR1 MDHEN and CDR2 SYDVKM. The V and J ends lost 1 base and 5 bases respectively, with 11 bases between them. The CDR3 region has the DNA TGTGCCAGCAGTTTATCCCAGGTTGGGTATGGCTACACCTTC. Its translation: CASSLSQVGYGYTF.

This sequence joins TRBV28 and TRBJ1-2, with a possible D match to TRBD1 (5 bases). Germline CDR1 and CDR2: MDHEN and SYDVKM. CDR3 size: 14 residues. V lost 6 bases to trimming and J lost 1 base, with 12 bases between them. CDR3 coding DNA: TGTGCCAGCAGACTTCCAGGGTTTAACTATGGCTACACCTTC. The encoded protein is CASRLPGFNYGYTF.

The chain combines TRBV11-2 with TRBJ2-7; D may be TRBD2 (5 bases). Germline V gene data show CDR1 as SGHAT and CDR2 as FQNNGV. V was cut by 7 bases and J by 6 bases, with 13 bases left in between. The CDR3 runs to 12 residues. CDR3 amino acids: CASTFNRGEQYF. The CDR3 nucleotides read TGTGCCAGCACCTTTAATCGGGGCGAGCAGTACTTC.

The V gene is TRBV30, the J gene TRBJ2-6, with D maybe TRBD1 (5 bases). This CDR3 region has 14 residues. The germline V gene encodes CDR1 GTSNPN and CDR2 SVGIG (reference sequence). With 7 bases removed from V and 2 bases from J, the gap between germline ends came to 12 bases. This chain's CDR3 is CASPQGAGANVLTF. As DNA, the CDR3 is TGTGCCTCCCCCCAGGGTGCTGGGGCCAACGTCCTGACTTTC.

The chain combines TRBV7-2 with TRBJ2-1; 15 bases map to TRBD2. From germline, CDR1 is SGHTA and CDR2 FQGNSA. The V and J ends lost 8 bases and 7 bases, in that order; junction bases with no gene match: 6. The CDR3 sequence is 15 residues long. This CDR3 reads CASRVGTSGGNEQFF. The CDR3 nucleotides are TGTGCCAGCCGGGTAGGGACTAGCGGGGGGAATGAGCAGTTCTTC.

The rearrangement joins TRBV4-1 to TRBJ1-2; D may be TRBD1 (5 bases). Trimming removed 1 base at V and 8 bases at J, with 14 bases between. CDR3 length: 14 amino acids. Germline V lookup: CDR1 MGHRA, CDR2 YSYEKL. CDR3 protein: CASSQAGGGDGYTF. In nucleotides, the CDR3 is TGCGCCAGCAGCCAAGCTGGGGGGGGAGACGGCTACACCTTC.

The gene calls are TRBV30 and TRBJ1-4; no clear D. The CDR3 has 13 residues. Germline V CDR1 and CDR2: GTSNPN, SVGIG (reference sequence). V lost 4 bases, J lost 0 bases, and 6 bases lay in between. The CDR3 here is CAWTGTTNEKLFF. The CDR3, as DNA: TGTGCCTGGACCGGGACAACTAATGAAAAACTGTTTTTT.

This chain connects TRBV19 to TRBJ1-2; no clear D gene. Trimming shortened V by 1 base and J by 0 bases, and 12 bases separated the two germline ends. CDR3 length equals 16 residues. CDR1 is LNHDA, CDR2 SQIVND, per germline (reference sequence). The CDR3: CASSIGSYLANYGYTF. The CDR3 nucleotides read TGTGCCAGTAGTATAGGGAGTTACCTCGCTAACTATGGCTACACCTTC.

The rearrangement joins TRBV19 to TRBJ2-5, with D unresolved. The CDR3 totals 14 residues. The germline CDR1 and CDR2 sequences are LNHDA and SQIVND (reference sequence). The V gene lost 8 bases and the J gene lost 1 base, with 14 bases spanning the gap. The CDR3 nucleotides read TGTGCCAGTTCCCAAGGAGTAGTCCAAGAGACCCAGTACTTC. Its protein product is CASSQGVVQETQYF.

The rearrangement links TRBV6-5 to TRBJ2-3, with TRBD2 identical over 9 bases. Looked up from germline, CDR1 is MNHEY and CDR2 is SVGAGI. CDR3 length: 15 residues. V lost 8 bases and J lost 1; bases outside the gene matches: 7. For the CDR3, the DNA is TGTGCCAGCCCTAGCGAGCGGGGGGGCACAGATACGCAGTATTTT. The encoded protein is CASPSERGGTDTQYF.

The V call is TRBV5-4, the J call TRBJ1-1, with TRBD1 identical over 9 bases. CDR3 length: 14 residues. V was clipped by 3 bases and J by 4 bases; unmatched bases: 4. The germline V gene encodes CDR1 SGHNT and CDR2 YYREEE (reference sequence). CDR3 loop: CASSSQGARTEAFF. CDR3 in DNA: TGTGCCAGCAGCTCACAGGGGGCTCGCACTGAAGCTTTCTTT.

CDR3 amino acids: CSAATGVKQPQHF. The CDR3, as DNA: TGCAGCGCTGCGACAGGGGTTAAACAGCCCCAGCATTTT. V gene TRBV29-1 combines with J gene TRBJ1-5; 8 nucleotides match TRBD1. V lost 7 bases to trimming and J lost 7 bases; unmatched junction nucleotides: 9. Germline V gives CDR1 SQVTM, CDR2 ANQGSEA. CDR3 size: 13 residues.